The 22 T cell receptor beta chains reported below all come from one sample, sequenced in a study of CD8+CD57+ T cells in acquired aplastic anemia. For CDR3 and TCR beta VDJ profiling, genomic DNA was the template used. TCRdb reanalysed the reads using MiXCR and keeps one entry per CDR3 protein. The sample yields 400,000 to 450,000 distinct CDR3 sequences, about two thirds seen once. Input material: sorted CD4+, CD8+, or CD8+CD57+ T cells (not recorded which) from PBMCs. All receptors come from a human donor in good health, serving as a control.

This clonotype came up once. The chain uses TRBV12-3 or TRBV12-4 and TRBJ1-2, with TRBD1 matching over 8 bases. This CDR3 comprises 17 residues. Trimming at V came to 3 bases and at J to 7 bases, leaving 16 bases not matched to a gene. CDR3: CASSFSGGVRAFFGYTF. The DNA of the CDR3 is TGTGCCAGCAGTTTTTCAGGGGGCGTTCGGGCTTTCTTTGGCTACACCTTC.

This clonotype was detected only once. The J gene is TRBJ2-3, the V gene TRBV5-1; possibly TRBD1 for D (6 bases). Germline values: CDR1 SGHRS, CDR2 YFSETQ. V gave up 2 bases and J gave up 3 bases, with 13 bases separating them. The length of the CDR3 is 15 residues. CDR3 nucleotides: TGCGCCAGCAGCTTACTCGGGACATCTACAGATACGCAGTATTTT. Protein sequence: CASSLLGTSTDTQYF.

A single count supports this clonotype. The junction departs from germline at one end; a sequencing error may be responsible. The chain links TRBV9 to TRBJ2-5; D remains ambiguous. The CDR3 loop spans 15 amino acids. Germline lookup yields CDR1 SGDLS and CDR2 YYNGEE. This CDR3 reads CASNGLPGAKETQYF. The CDR3 nucleotides are TGTGCCAGCAATGGCCTACCGGGCGCCAAAGAGACTCAGTACTTC.

In regard to this clonotype: The junction does not match germline at one end; this may be a read error. This chain links TRBV12-3 or TRBV12-4 with TRBJ2-5, with D tentatively TRBD2 (5 bases). The CDR3 is 13 amino acids. The CDR3 here is CASSEGPEETQYF. The CDR3 region has the DNA TGCGCCAGCAGTGAGGGTCCTGAAGAGACCCAGTACTTC.

The J gene is TRBJ1-4, the V gene TRBV2, with 7 bases fitting TRBD1. V gave up 7 bases and J gave up 6 bases; unmatched junction bases: 8. Germline CDR1 and CDR2: SNHLY and FYNNEI. The CDR3 extends over 14 amino acids. For the CDR3, the DNA is TGTGCCAGCAACCGCCGACAGGGAGATGAAAAACTGTTTTTT. This codes for CASNRRQGDEKLFF.

This clonotype was seen repeatedly, ten times or more. The V gene is TRBV6-2 or TRBV6-3, the J gene TRBJ2-3, with D tentatively TRBD1 (5 bases). CDR3 length equals 14 residues. Germline V gene data show CDR1 as MNHEY and CDR2 as SVGEGT. V was cut by 0 bases and J by 4 bases, with 8 bases left in between. The CDR3 DNA is TGTGCCAGCAGTTACTCTGGCAGGGCAGATACGCAGTATTTT. Its translation: CASSYSGRADTQYF.

This rearrangement joins TRBV11-2 to TRBJ2-3; D is unresolved. V was shortened by 6 bases and J by 2 bases, with 15 bases between the two germline ends. The CDR3 runs 15 residues. Per germline, CDR1 SGHAT and CDR2 FQNNGV. DNA of the CDR3: TGTGCCAGCAGTGAGGCGACTGGGGTCACAGATACGCAGTATTTT. It codes for CASSEATGVTDTQYF.

The CDR3 coding sequence is TGCAGTGCTAGACCGGAGGGGAAGGACACTGAAGCTTTCTTT. Its protein is CSARPEGKDTEAFF. This sequence joins TRBV20-1 and TRBJ1-1; perhaps TRBD1 as D (5 bases). Per germline, CDR1 DFQATT and CDR2 SNEGSKA (reference sequence). This CDR3 region has 14 residues. V was pared by 2 bases and J by 3 bases, with 13 bases between.

As regards this clonotype: The final CDR3 position lacks the conserved phenylalanine or tryptophan, pointing to a likely read error. The chain joins TRBV6-6 to TRBJ1-2, with a tentative D call TRBD1 (5 bases). Germline CDR1 MNHNY, CDR2 SVGAGI (reference sequence). V was cut by 2 bases and J by 0 bases, with 7 bases left in between. The CDR3 is 14 residues long. CDR3 nucleotides: TGTGCCAGCAGTTACAGGGGTTCTAACTATGGCTACACCCTC. It translates to CASSYRGSNYGYTL.

On this clonotype: One end of the junction fails to match germline, which may point to a read error. The chain has TRBV9 and TRBJ1-4; possible D gene TRBD1, 5 bases. Germline loops: CDR1 SGDLS, CDR2 YYNGEE. The CDR3 has 13 residues. CDR3 coding DNA: TGTGCCAGCTGTTTGGGGCGCCAGTCACGACTGGTTTTT. Translating it yields CASCLGRQSRLVF.

This clonotype was detected ten times or more. The V call is TRBV7-9, the J call TRBJ1-1, with D unresolved. Per germline, CDR1 SEHNR and CDR2 FQNEAQ (reference sequence). The CDR3 loop spans 12 amino acids. V was cut by 6 bases and J by 6 bases, with 11 bases left in between. The CDR3 reads CASSRKRAEAFF. CDR3 DNA: TGTGCCAGCAGTAGAAAGAGGGCTGAAGCTTTCTTT.

About this clonotype: A much bigger clone sits one base away, suggesting this may be a read error. The chain uses TRBV11-2 and TRBJ1-1, with 8 bases that match TRBD1. The V gene end was trimmed by 5 bases and the J gene end by 1 base; junction bases not matched to a gene: 6. Germline V gene sequence: CDR1 SGHAT, CDR2 FQNNGV. The CDR3 covers 15 residues. CDR3 coding DNA: TGTGCCAGCAGCGGGTGGACAGGGAGGAACACTGAAGCTTTCTTT. It is translated as CASSGWTGRNTEAFF.

The chain links TRBV7-8 to TRBJ2-3; no clear D. The CDR3 loop spans 15 amino acids. Trimming removed 6 bases at V and 6 bases at J, with 19 bases between. Germline CDR1 SGHVS, CDR2 FQNEAQ. DNA of the CDR3: TGTGCCAGCAGTCCCGACCGAGACATGGCCGATACGCAGTATTTT. Protein product: CASSPDRDMADTQYF.

The chain couples TRBV20-1 to TRBJ2-3, with D uncertain. This CDR3 is built from 13 residues. CDR1 and CDR2 from the germline V gene are DFQATT and SNEGSKA (reference sequence). Deletions cut 3 bases from V and 0 bases from J, with 7 bases between. The CDR3 loop reads CSASRRSTDTQYF. Here the CDR3 DNA reads TGCAGTGCTAGTAGGCGGAGCACAGATACGCAGTATTTT.

V usage is TRBV7-8 and J usage is TRBJ2-1; D remains unclear. The germline V gene encodes CDR1 SGHVS and CDR2 FQNEAQ. The CDR3 consists of 16 residues. V was pared by 6 bases and J by 11 bases, with 26 bases between. The CDR3 region is CASSYSEESRVNQQFF. The DNA for the CDR3 is TGTGCCAGCAGTTACTCGGAAGAGTCCCGGGTGAATCAGCAGTTCTTC.

This chain connects TRBV5-6 to TRBJ2-1; perhaps TRBD2 as D (5 bases). CDR1 and CDR2 from the germline V gene are SGHDT and YYEEEE. CDR3 length equals 12 residues. Trimming removed 4 bases at V and 8 bases at J, with 10 bases between. CDR3 residues: CASSPSRDEQFF. The CDR3 region has the DNA TGTGCCAGCAGCCCGTCGAGGGATGAGCAGTTCTTC. Complete variable domain (other parts from reference TRBV5-6 and TRBJ2-1): DAGVTQSPTHLIKTRGQQVTLRCSPKSGHDTVSWYQQALGQGPQFIFQYYEEEERQRGNFPDRFSGHQFPNYSSELNVNALLLGDSALYLCASSPSRDEQFFGPGTRLTVL.

Many counts were recorded for this clonotype. The V call is TRBV2, the J call TRBJ2-7; TRBD1 or TRBD2 may be the D gene (5 bases each). Trimming stripped 4 bases from V and 6 bases from J, with 16 bases between. Germline V lookup: CDR1 SNHLY, CDR2 FYNNEI. The CDR3 loop spans 14 amino acids. The CDR3 loop is CASSVKGTSAEQYF. The CDR3, as DNA: TGTGCCAGCAGTGTGAAGGGGACCTCAGCCGAGCAGTACTTC.

Ten or more counts support this clonotype. CDR3 sequence (DNA): TGTGCCAGCAGCCAAGGACAGATTAATGAAAAACTGTTTTTT. Its translation is CASSQGQINEKLFF. The chain employs TRBV5-5 and TRBJ1-4, with a possible D match to TRBD1 (6 bases). Germline V gene lookup returns CDR1 SGHKS and CDR2 YYEKEE (reference sequence). Trimming left V 4 bases short and J 4 bases short, with 11 bases between. The CDR3 is 14 amino acids.

CDR3 DNA: TGTGCCAGCAGCCTGCAGGGTGGTACCGCCGGGGAGCAGTATTTT. This gives the protein CASSLQGGTAGEQYF. The chain carries TRBV14 and TRBJ2-3; D is tentatively TRBD1 or TRBD2 (5 bases each). The CDR3 covers 15 residues. Per germline, CDR1 SGHDN and CDR2 FVKESK. Trimming cost V 4 bases and J 11 bases, with 22 bases left between them.

V and J are TRBV20-1 and TRBJ1-5; no clear D gene. Germline CDR1 DFQATT, CDR2 SNEGSKA (reference sequence). Between the trimmed V and J ends, which lost 0 bases and 1 base, there was a span of 13 bases. This CDR3 comprises 16 residues. Written as DNA, the CDR3 is TGCAGTGCTAGAGACGGGATCGGCGCGAGCAATCAGCCCCAGCATTTT. This translates into CSARDGIGASNQPQHF.

The J gene is TRBJ1-6, the V gene TRBV5-5, with unresolved D. CDR1 is SGHKS, CDR2 YYEKEE, per germline (reference sequence). There are 13 residues in the CDR3. Trimming took 4 bases from V and 8 from J, leaving 10 bases between them. CDR3 nucleotides: TGTGCCAGCAGCCCGCAGGAACATTCACCCCTCCACTTT. Protein: CASSPQEHSPLHF.

V gene TRBV10-3 combines with J gene TRBJ1-2; D uncertain. Germline-derived CDR1 and CDR2 are ENHRY and SYGVKD. Trimming took off 10 bases at V and 2 bases at J, with 17 bases between the two ends. The length of the CDR3 is 14 residues. Written as DNA, the CDR3 is TGTGCCAGCCAGAGGCAGTCCGCCAACTATGGCTACACCTTC. Protein: CASQRQSANYGYTF.